This is a list of T cell receptor beta chains from one sample in a study of blood T cell repertoires in COVID-19. Sequencing was performed with immunoSEQ multiplex PCR; in TCRdb, only in-frame clones are kept and a portion is missing. Of 300,000 to 450,000 clones listed, approximately 90% were seen once; the top ten hold less than 5%. Sample: peripheral blood. The source is a woman aged 55-70 years with COVID-19, enrolled during active disease. CDR3s include the opening cysteine and the closing phenylalanine or tryptophan. D genes are given only for firm matches. Part of the rows lack a size; the others show once, few, many or a class for expanded clones.

TRBD1	.	TRBV7-3	TRBJ1-6	TGTGCCAGCAGCTTAGGCGCCCCGACAGGGCGACTCCACTTT	CASSLGAPTGRLHF
.	.	TRBV7-2	TRBJ1-2	TGTGCCAGCAGCTGGCTGAGTGGACAGTACTATGGCTACACCTTC	CASSWLSGQYYGYTF
TRBD1	once	TRBV14	TRBJ2-2	TGTGCCAGCAGCCGTCCAGGCAGGGGGCTCACCGGGGAGCTGTTTTTT	CASSRPGRGLTGELFF
.	.	TRBV7-3	TRBJ2-2	TGTGCCAGCAGCTTCGGGAACCTGAACACCGGGGAGCTGTTTTTT	CASSFGNLNTGELFF
.	.	TRBV27	TRBJ1-2	TGTGCCAGCAGTCCCGGGAGGTACTATGGCTACACCTTC	CASSPGRYYGYTF
.	few	TRBV6-5	TRBJ1-5	TGTGCCAGCAGGACAGGCAGCCCGGGCAATCAGCCCCAGCATTTT	CASRTGSPGNQPQHF
.	.	TRBV7-9	TRBJ2-7	TGTGCCAGCAGCTCCTTGAACAGGGGAGGTGACGAGCAGTACTTC	CASSSLNRGGDEQYF
.	.	TRBV30	TRBJ1-1	TGTGCCTGGAGCGGTCTTAAAGCTTTCTTT	CAWSGLKAFF
TRBD2	.	TRBV5-4	TRBJ2-1	TGTGCCAGCAGCGGAGGGGGACTAGCGGGGGATGTTGAGCAGTTCTTC	CASSGGGLAGDVEQFF
.	once	TRBV7-3	TRBJ1-6	TGTGCCAGCAGCTTAACCTGGCAGTTTAATTCACCCCTCCACTTT	CASSLTWQFNSPLHF
TRBD1	.	TRBV3-1/TRBV3-2	TRBJ1-1	TGTGCCAGCAGCCGTCGGACAGGCATCGGCACTGAAGCTTTCTTT	CASSRRTGIGTEAFF